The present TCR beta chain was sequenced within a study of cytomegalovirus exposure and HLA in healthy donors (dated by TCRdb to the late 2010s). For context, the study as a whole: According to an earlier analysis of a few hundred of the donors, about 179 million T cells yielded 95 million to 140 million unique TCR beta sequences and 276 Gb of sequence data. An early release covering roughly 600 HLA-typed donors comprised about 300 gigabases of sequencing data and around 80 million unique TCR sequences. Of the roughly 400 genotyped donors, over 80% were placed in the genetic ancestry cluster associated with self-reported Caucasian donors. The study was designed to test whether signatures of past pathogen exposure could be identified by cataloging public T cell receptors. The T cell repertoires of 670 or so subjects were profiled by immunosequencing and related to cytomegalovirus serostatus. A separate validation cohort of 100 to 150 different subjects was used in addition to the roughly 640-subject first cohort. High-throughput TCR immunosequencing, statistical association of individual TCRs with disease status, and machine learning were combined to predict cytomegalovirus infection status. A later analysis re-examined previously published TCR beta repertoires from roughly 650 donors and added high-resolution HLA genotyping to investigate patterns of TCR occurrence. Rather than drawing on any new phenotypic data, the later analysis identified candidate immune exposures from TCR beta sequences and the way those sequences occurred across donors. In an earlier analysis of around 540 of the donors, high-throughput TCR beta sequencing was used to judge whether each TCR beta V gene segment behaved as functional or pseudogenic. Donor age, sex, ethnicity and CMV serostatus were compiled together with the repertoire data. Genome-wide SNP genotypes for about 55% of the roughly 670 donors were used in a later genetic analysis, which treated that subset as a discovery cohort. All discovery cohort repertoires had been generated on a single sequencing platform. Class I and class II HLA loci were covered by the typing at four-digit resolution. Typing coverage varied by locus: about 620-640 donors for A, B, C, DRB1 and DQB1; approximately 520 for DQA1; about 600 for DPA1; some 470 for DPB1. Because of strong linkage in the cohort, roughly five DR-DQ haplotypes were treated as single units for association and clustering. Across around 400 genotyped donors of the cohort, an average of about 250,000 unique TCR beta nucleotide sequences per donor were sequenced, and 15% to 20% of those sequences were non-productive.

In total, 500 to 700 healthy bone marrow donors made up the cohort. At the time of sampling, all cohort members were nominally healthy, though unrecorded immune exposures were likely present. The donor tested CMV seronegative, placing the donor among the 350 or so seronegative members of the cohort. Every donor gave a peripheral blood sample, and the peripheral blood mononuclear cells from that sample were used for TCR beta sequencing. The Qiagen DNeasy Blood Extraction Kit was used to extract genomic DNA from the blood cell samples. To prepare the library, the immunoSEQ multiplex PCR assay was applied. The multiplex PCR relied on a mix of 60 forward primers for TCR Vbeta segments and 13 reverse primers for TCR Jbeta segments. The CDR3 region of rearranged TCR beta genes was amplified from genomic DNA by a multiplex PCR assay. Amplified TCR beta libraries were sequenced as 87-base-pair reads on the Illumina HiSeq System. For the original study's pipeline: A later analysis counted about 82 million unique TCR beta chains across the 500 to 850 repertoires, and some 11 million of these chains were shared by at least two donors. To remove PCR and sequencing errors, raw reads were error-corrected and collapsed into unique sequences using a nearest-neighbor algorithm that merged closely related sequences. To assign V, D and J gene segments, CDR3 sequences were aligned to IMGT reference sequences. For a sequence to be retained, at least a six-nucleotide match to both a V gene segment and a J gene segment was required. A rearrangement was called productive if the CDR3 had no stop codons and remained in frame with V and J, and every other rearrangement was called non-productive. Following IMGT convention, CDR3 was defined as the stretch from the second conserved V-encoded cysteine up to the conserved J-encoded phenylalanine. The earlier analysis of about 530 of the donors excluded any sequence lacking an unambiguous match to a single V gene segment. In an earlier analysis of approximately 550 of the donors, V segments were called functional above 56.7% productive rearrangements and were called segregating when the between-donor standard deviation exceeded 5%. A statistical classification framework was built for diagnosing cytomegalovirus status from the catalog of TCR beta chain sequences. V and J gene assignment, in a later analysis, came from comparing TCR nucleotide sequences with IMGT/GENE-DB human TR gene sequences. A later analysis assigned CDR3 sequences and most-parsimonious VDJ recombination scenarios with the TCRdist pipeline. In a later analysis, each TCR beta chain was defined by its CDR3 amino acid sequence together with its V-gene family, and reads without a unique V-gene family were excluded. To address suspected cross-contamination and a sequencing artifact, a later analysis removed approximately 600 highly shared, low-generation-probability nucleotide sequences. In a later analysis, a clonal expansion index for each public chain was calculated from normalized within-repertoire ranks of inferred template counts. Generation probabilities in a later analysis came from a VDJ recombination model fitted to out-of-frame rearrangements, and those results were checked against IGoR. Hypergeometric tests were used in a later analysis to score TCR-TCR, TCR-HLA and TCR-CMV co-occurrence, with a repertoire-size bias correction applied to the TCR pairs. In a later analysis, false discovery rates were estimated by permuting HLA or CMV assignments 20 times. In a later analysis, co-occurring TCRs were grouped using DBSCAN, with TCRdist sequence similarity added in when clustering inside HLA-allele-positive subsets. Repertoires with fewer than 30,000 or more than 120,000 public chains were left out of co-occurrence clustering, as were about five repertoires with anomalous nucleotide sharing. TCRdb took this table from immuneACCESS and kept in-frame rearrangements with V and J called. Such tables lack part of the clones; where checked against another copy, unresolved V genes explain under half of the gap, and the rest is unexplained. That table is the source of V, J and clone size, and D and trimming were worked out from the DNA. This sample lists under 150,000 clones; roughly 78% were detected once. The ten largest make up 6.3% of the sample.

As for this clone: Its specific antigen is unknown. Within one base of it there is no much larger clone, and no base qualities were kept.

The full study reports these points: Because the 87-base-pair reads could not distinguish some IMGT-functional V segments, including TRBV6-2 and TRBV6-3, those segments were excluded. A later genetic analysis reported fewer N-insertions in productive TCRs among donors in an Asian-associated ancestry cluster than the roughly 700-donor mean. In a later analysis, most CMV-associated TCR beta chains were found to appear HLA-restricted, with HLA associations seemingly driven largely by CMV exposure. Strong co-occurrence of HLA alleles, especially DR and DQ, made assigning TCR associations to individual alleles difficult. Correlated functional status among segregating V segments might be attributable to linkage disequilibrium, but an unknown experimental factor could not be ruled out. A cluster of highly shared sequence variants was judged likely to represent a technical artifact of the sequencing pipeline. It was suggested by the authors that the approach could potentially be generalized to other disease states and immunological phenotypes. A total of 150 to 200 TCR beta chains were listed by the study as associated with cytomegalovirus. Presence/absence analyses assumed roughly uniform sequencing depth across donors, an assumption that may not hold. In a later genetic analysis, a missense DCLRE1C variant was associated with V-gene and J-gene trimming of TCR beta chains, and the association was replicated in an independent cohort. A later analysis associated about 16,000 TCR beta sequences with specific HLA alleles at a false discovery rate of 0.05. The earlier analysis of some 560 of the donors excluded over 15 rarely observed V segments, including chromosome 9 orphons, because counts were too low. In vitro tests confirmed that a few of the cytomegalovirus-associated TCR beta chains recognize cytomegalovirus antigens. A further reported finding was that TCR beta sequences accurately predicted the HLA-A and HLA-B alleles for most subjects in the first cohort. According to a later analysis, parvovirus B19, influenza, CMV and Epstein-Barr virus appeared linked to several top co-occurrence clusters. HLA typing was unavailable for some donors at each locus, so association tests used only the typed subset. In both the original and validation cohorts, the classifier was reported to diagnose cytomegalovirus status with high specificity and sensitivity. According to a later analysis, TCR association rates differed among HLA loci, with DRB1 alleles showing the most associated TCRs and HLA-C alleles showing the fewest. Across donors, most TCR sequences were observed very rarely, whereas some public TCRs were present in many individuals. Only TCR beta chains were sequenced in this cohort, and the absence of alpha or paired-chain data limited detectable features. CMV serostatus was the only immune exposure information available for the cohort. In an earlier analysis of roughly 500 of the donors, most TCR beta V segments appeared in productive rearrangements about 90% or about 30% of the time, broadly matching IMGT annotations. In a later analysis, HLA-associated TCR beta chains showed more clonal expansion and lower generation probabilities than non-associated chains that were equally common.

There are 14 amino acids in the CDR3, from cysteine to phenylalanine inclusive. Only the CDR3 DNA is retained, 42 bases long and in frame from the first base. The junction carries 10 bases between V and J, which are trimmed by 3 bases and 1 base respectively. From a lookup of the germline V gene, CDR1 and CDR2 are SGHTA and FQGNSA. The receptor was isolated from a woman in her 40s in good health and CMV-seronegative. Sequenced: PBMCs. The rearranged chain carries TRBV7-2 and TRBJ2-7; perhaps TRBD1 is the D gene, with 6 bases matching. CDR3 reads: CASSFRDTSYEQYF. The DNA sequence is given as TGTGCCAGCAGCTTCCGGGACACGTCCTACGAGCAGTACTTC. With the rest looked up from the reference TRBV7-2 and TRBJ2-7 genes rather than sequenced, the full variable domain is GAGVSQSPSNKVTEKGKDVELRCDPISGHTALYWYRQSLGQGLEFLIYFQGNSAPDKSGLPSDRFSAERTGGSVSTLTIQRTQQEDSAVYLCASSFRDTSYEQYFGPGTRLTVT.